This T cell receptor beta chain originates from a study of beta chain features in type 1 diabetes. Study-wide results and limits: Possibly, sequencing cDNA over-represented cells that had high TCR expression levels. Researchers report that Type 1 diabetes patients had moderately but significantly shorter TCRB CDR3s across all four CD4+ subsets.

What was sequenced were expressed TCRB transcripts, since all of the isolated RNA had been reverse transcribed. This table comes from immunoSEQ multiplex PCR, and its TCRdb copy is limited to in-frame clones, with some not included. The sample lists 640,000 or so clones, 11% to 15% occurring once. To note about this clone: Its antigen remains unknown.

CDR3 length equals 18 residues. Germline CDR1 and CDR2: SGDLS and YYNGEE. V was clipped by 2 bases and J by 7 bases; unmatched bases: 14. Populations obtained by sorting all exceeded 95% purity. Material for sequencing was naive CD4+ T cells from blood. This chain joins TRBV9 and TRBJ2-1, with TRBD2 matching over 11 bases. The sequence derives from a man between 18 and 35 years old with type 1 diabetes. The CDR3 spells CASSVHLQLAGVVNEQFF. The DNA for the CDR3 is TGTGCCAGCAGCGTCCACTTACAACTAGCGGGGGTAGTAAATGAGCAGTTCTTC.